These 27 T cell receptor beta chains originate from one sample sequenced in a study of OX40 agonist ivuxolimab in advanced cancers. Clones were read by immunoSEQ multiplex PCR, and TCRdb kept only the in-frame ones, dropping some. The sample holds under 35,000 clones, around 76% seen once. This material consisted of CD4+ or CD8+ T cells sorted from blood, taken in a trial of the OX40 agonist ivuxolimab. The source of these receptors is an adult with an advanced solid tumor such as melanoma, head and neck, liver or kidney cancer.

V usage is TRBV7-9 and J usage is TRBJ2-1, with TRBD2 identical over 12 bases. The germline V gene has CDR1 SEHNR and CDR2 FQNEAQ (reference sequence). The CDR3 totals 17 residues. V shed 3 bases, J shed 7 bases, and the junction held 10 bases outside the gene matches. The CDR3 here is CASSFGRLAGVRNEQFF. The CDR3, as DNA: TGTGCCAGCAGCTTTGGGCGACTAGCGGGAGTTAGGAATGAGCAGTTCTTC.

This clone was seen a single time. The chain joins TRBV5-1 to TRBJ2-1; 14 positions match TRBD2. Trimming removed 0 bases from V and 1 base from J; junction bases left unmatched: 12. This CDR3 is built from 21 residues. Per germline, CDR1 SGHRS and CDR2 YFSETQ. This chain's CDR3 is CASSLGRKTSGRDYSYNEQFF. The CDR3 DNA sequence: TGCGCCAGCAGCTTGGGACGAAAGACTAGCGGGAGGGATTATTCCTACAATGAGCAGTTCTTC.

V and J are TRBV2 and TRBJ2-7; perhaps TRBD1 as D (6 bases). The CDR3 covers 12 residues. V shed 6 bases and J shed 3 bases, with 9 bases lying between them. Germline CDR1 reads SNHLY; CDR2 reads FYNNEI. The CDR3 is CASRNRDYEQYF. The CDR3 nucleotides read TGTGCCAGCAGAAACAGGGACTACGAGCAGTACTTC. Combining the CDR3 with reference TRBV2 and TRBJ2-7 gives the whole variable domain EPEVTQTPSHQVTQMGQEVILRCVPISNHLYFYWYRQILGQKVEFLVSFYNNEISEKSEIFDDQFSVERPDGSNFTLKIRSTKLEDSAMYFCASRNRDYEQYFGPGTRLTVT.

The genes are TRBV9 and TRBJ2-5; 10 bases agree with TRBD2. The CDR3 sequence is 15 residues long. After removal of 0 bases from V and 5 bases from J, the junction contained 4 bases not matched to a gene. Germline V CDR1 and CDR2: SGDLS, YYNGEE. CDR3 sequence: CASSVALAGRETQYF. CDR3 coding DNA: TGTGCCAGCAGCGTAGCACTAGCGGGGCGGGAGACCCAGTACTTC.

J is TRBJ2-5 and V is TRBV5-1; D may match TRBD1 or TRBD2 (5 bases each). V lost 7 bases, J lost 4 bases, and 17 bases lay in between. Looked up from germline, CDR1 is SGHRS and CDR2 is YFSETQ. The CDR3 length is 14 residues. The CDR3 sequence is CASAGTGGIETQYF. CDR3 in DNA: TGCGCCAGCGCAGGTACAGGAGGTATAGAGACCCAGTACTTC.

The chain has TRBV5-4 and TRBJ2-3, with 11 bases aligning to TRBD2. V shed 3 bases and J 2 bases; nucleotides not matched to a gene: 5. The CDR3 loop spans 16 amino acids. Germline V gene sequence: CDR1 SGHNT, CDR2 YYREEE (reference sequence). The CDR3 loop reads CASSSRTSGFTDTQYF. The CDR3 bases are TGTGCCAGCAGCTCCCGGACTAGCGGGTTCACAGATACGCAGTATTTT.

The V gene is TRBV11-3, the J gene TRBJ2-1; TRBD1 agrees at 8 bases. The CDR3 sequence is 16 residues long. Per the germline V gene, CDR1 is SGHNT and CDR2 is YENEEA. Trimming at V came to 0 bases and at J to 7 bases, leaving 8 bases not matched to a gene. CDR3 coding DNA: TGTGCCAGCAGCTTAGATGGGAGGACAGGGCTTAATGAGCAGTTCTTC. Its translation: CASSLDGRTGLNEQFF.

In this sample, this clone turned up once. This chain links TRBV5-6 with TRBJ1-2; 8 bases are shared with TRBD1. Germline V lookup: CDR1 SGHDT, CDR2 YYEEEE. The CDR3 totals 15 residues. V shed 0 bases and J 6 bases; nucleotides not matched to a gene: 7. This CDR3 reads CASSLEAWTGNGYTF. The CDR3 DNA reads TGTGCCAGCAGCTTGGAGGCCTGGACAGGGAATGGCTACACCTTC. The whole variable domain, filled in from reference TRBV5-6 and TRBJ1-2, reads DAGVTQSPTHLIKTRGQQVTLRCSPKSGHDTVSWYQQALGQGPQFIFQYYEEEERQRGNFPDRFSGHQFPNYSSELNVNALLLGDSALYLCASSLEAWTGNGYTFGSGTRLTVV.

The rearrangement joins TRBV4-2 to TRBJ2-3; D is tentatively TRBD1 or TRBD2 (5 bases each). Per the germline V gene, CDR1 is LGHNA and CDR2 is YNFKEQ. Trimming cost V 0 bases and J 7 bases, with 20 bases left between them. The CDR3 sequence is 17 residues long. The CDR3, as DNA: TGTGCCAGCAGCCAAGATCTGATGGGACCCGCTCGGAATACGCAGTATTTT. Translation: CASSQDLMGPARNTQYF.

This chain connects TRBV7-9 to TRBJ2-5; perhaps TRBD2 as D (5 bases). The length of the CDR3 is 16 residues. V lost 1 base and J 4 bases, leaving 16 bases between the germline ends. Germline loops: CDR1 SEHNR, CDR2 FQNEAQ (reference sequence). CDR3 sequence: CASSLGVARSLETQYF. CDR3 in DNA: TGTGCCAGCAGCTTAGGGGTAGCGCGTAGTCTAGAGACCCAGTACTTC.

The rearrangement uses TRBV2 and TRBJ2-1, with 11 bases lining up with TRBD2. This CDR3 spans 15 amino acids. Germline V gene lookup returns CDR1 SNHLY and CDR2 FYNNEI. With 6 bases clipped from V and 3 bases from J, the junction kept 4 bases outside the gene matches. CDR3 bases: TGTGCCAGCAGGAAGGGACTAGCGGTCTACAATGAGCAGTTCTTC. Amino acids: CASRKGLAVYNEQFF.

The chain carries TRBV6-1 and TRBJ2-7, with TRBD2 identical over 8 bases. V lost 10 bases, J lost 5 bases, and 10 bases stayed unmatched. Germline V gene lookup returns CDR1 MNHNS and CDR2 SASEGT. This CDR3 spans 13 amino acids. The DNA for the CDR3 is TGTGCCACCGAGCGGGGGAGTACCCACGAGCAGTACTTC. It yields the protein CATERGSTHEQYF.

This rearrangement joins TRBV28 to TRBJ2-5; tentative D call: TRBD2 (5 bases). The last part of the DNA fits TRBJ2-7 better; the J call may be wrong. CDR3 length: 16 residues. CDR1 and CDR2 from the germline V gene are MDHEN and SYDVKM. Here the CDR3 DNA reads TGTGCCAGCAGTTCCCGTTCCCCAACGGAGGCCTACGAGCAGTACTTC. Its translation is CASSSRSPTEAYEQYF.

V and J are TRBV28 and TRBJ2-7; possible D gene TRBD2, 5 bases. The ends were cut back, 0 bases at V and 5 bases at J, with 8 bases in the middle. Germline CDR1 reads MDHEN; CDR2 reads SYDVKM. The length of the CDR3 is 13 residues. In DNA form, the CDR3 reads TGTGCCAGCAGTTTATGGTCGGGGAACGAGCAGTACTTC. It codes for CASSLWSGNEQYF.

The chain uses TRBV13 and TRBJ2-3, with 7 bases matching TRBD2. The germline V gene encodes CDR1 PRHDT and CDR2 FYEKMQ (reference sequence). This CDR3 is 15 amino acids long. The junction had 12 bases not matched to a gene; V was cut back by 6 bases and J by 6 bases. CDR3 coding DNA: TGTGCCAGCAGTGTTAGCGGGTGGAGGGGTGATACGCAGTATTTT. Its translation: CASSVSGWRGDTQYF.

The V and J genes are TRBV11-1 and TRBJ1-6, with D unclear. Germline CDR1 is SGHAT and CDR2 is FQDESV (reference sequence). The CDR3 sequence is 13 residues long. Trimming shortened V by 5 bases and J by 9 bases, and 11 bases separated the two germline ends. The CDR3 nucleotides are TGTGCCAGCAGCCCCGTGGGCGGTTCACCCCTCCACTTT. Its translation: CASSPVGGSPLHF.

The chain is built from TRBV5-4 and TRBJ2-1; D uncertain. The CDR3 covers 11 residues. Germline CDR1 SGHNT, CDR2 YYREEE (reference sequence). The germline V and J ends were trimmed by 3 bases and 5 bases, with 3 bases remaining between them. CDR3 bases: TGTGCCAGCAGCTCGAACAATGAGCAGTTCTTC. It translates to CASSSNNEQFF.

The rearrangement joins TRBV5-4 to TRBJ2-1; TRBD2 aligns across 10 bases. Germline assignment: CDR1 SGHNT and CDR2 YYREEE (reference sequence). This CDR3 has 15 amino acids. Trimming cost V 3 bases and J 4 bases; bases outside gene matches: 4. CDR3 in DNA: TGTGCCAGCAGCTCGGCTAGCGGGAGTTACAATGAGCAGTTCTTC. This translates into CASSSASGSYNEQFF.

This chain joins TRBV11-2 and TRBJ1-1; possibly TRBD1 for D (5 bases). Germline CDR1 is SGHAT and CDR2 is FQNNGV. Trimming pared 0 bases from V and 5 bases from J, leaving 10 bases between. The CDR3 is made up of 14 amino acids. CDR3: CASSLDGGRTEAFF. CDR3 in DNA: TGTGCCAGCAGCTTAGATGGGGGGAGGACTGAAGCTTTCTTT.

CDR3 in DNA: TGCGCCAGCAAAGTTGTCGGACTAGCGGGGGTTAATGAGCAGTTCTTC. Translation: CASKVVGLAGVNEQFF. The chain uses TRBV5-1 and TRBJ2-1; TRBD2 matches at 13 bases. The V gene's germline CDR1 is SGHRS and CDR2 YFSETQ. V lost 6 bases and J lost 7; bases outside the gene matches: 10. The CDR3 runs 16 residues. The full variable domain, completed using reference TRBV5-1 and TRBJ2-1, is KAGVTQTPRYLIKTRGQQVTLSCSPISGHRSVSWYQQTPGQGLQFLFEYFSETQRNKGNFPGRFSGRQFSNSRSEMNVSTLELGDSALYLCASKVVGLAGVNEQFFGPGTRLTVL.

The chain uses TRBV28 and TRBJ2-3; 11 nucleotides match TRBD2. Germline V gives CDR1 MDHEN, CDR2 SYDVKM. With V trimmed by 4 bases and J by 5 bases, 11 bases remained unmatched. The CDR3 extends over 17 amino acids. CDR3 sequence (DNA): TGTGCCAGCAGTTCCCCCTTTAGCGGGAGGGATGGAGATACGCAGTATTTT. It codes for CASSSPFSGRDGDTQYF.

The rearrangement links TRBV5-5 to TRBJ1-2; D gene ambiguous. The CDR3 consists of 13 residues. V was trimmed by 4 bases and J by 6 bases, leaving 13 bases between them. CDR1 and CDR2 (germline): SGHKS, YYEKEE (reference sequence). CDR3 DNA sequence: TGTGCCAGCAGCCCCCTCTCTCTGGATGGCTACACCTTC. Translating it yields CASSPLSLDGYTF.

This clone was seen only once. The V and J genes are TRBV18 and TRBJ1-1; 10 nucleotides match TRBD1. With V trimmed by 4 bases and J by 8 bases, 13 bases remained unmatched. The CDR3 is 16 amino acids. Germline loops: CDR1 KGHSH, CDR2 LQKENI. The CDR3 is CASSQAGQGSTSEAFF. The DNA of the CDR3 is TGTGCCAGCTCACAAGCGGGACAGGGGTCCACCTCGGAAGCTTTCTTT.

The gene calls are TRBV27 and TRBJ2-5; D not resolved. Trimming took off 5 bases at V and 5 bases at J, with 18 bases between the two ends. There are 15 residues in the CDR3. The germline V gene has CDR1 MNHEY and CDR2 SMNVEV (reference sequence). CDR3 in amino acids: CASSPTPLRWETQYF. The DNA of the CDR3 is TGTGCCAGCAGTCCCACCCCCCTCCGGTGGGAGACCCAGTACTTC.

In this sample, this clone is medium-sized (0.01 to 0.1%). The chain joins TRBV30 to TRBJ1-6, with D unresolved. CDR3 size: 12 residues. With 3 bases removed from V and 10 bases from J, the gap between germline ends came to 10 bases. Germline CDR1 GTSNPN, CDR2 SVGIG (reference sequence). CDR3 nucleotide sequence: TGTGCCTGGAGGGAGTCAGGATCACCCCTCCACTTT. It specifies CAWRESGSPLHF.

The chain combines TRBV2 with TRBJ1-1, with D possibly TRBD1 on 6 matching bases. This CDR3 is 15 amino acids long. Germline assignment: CDR1 SNHLY and CDR2 FYNNEI. V gave up 5 bases and J gave up 1 base, with 14 bases separating them. The CDR3 DNA follows: TGTGCCAGCAGTTTACAAGACAGGCCGAACACTGAAGCTTTCTTT. As protein: CASSLQDRPNTEAFF.

CDR3 DNA sequence: TGTGCCAGCCGAACCGGGGGGCCTCACACCGGGGAGCTGTTTTTT. It specifies CASRTGGPHTGELFF. The V and J genes are TRBV19 and TRBJ2-2; D may be TRBD2 (7 bases). The germline V gene has CDR1 LNHDA and CDR2 SQIVND (reference sequence). V was pared by 9 bases and J by 3 bases, with 17 bases between. The CDR3 is made up of 15 amino acids.